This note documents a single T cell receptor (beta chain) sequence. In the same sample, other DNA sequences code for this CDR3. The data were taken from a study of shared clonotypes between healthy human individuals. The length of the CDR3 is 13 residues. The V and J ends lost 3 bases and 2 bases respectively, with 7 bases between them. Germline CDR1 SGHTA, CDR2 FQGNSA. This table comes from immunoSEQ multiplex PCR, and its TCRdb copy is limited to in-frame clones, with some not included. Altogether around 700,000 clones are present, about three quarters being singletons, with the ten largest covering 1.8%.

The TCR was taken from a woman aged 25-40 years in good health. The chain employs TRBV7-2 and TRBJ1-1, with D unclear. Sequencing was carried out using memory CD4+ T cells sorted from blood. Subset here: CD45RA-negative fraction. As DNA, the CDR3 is TGTGCCAGCAGCTTCTCTCCCAACACTGAAGCTTTCTTT. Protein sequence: CASSFSPNTEAFF.